The 10 T cell receptor beta chains in this list originate from one sample, sequenced in a study of T-cell reconstitution after alpha-beta-depleted transplantation in children (dated by TCRdb to the mid-2010s). The treatment or condition label of this sample denotes: allogeneic hematopoietic cell transplantation with graft depleted of TCRalphabeta T cells and CD19 B cells. Library creation used PCR. Sequencing used an Illumina HiSeq 2500. Molecular barcoding was employed in the preparation of TCR libraries, with unique molecular identifiers being used to normalize TCRbeta repertoire quantification. TCRdb reran the public reads through fastp at Q25 and MiXCR, keeping productive beta chains. Here each entry gathers all rows of one CDR3 protein and keeps the most common genes and DNA. In this sample the table shows over 100,000 distinct CDR3 sequences, around a tenth of which occur a single time. The top ten hold around 34% of the sample.

The sample consisted of PBMCs, taken before TCRalphabeta/CD19-depleted stem cell transplant. Source of these receptors: a boy aged 2-9 years with acute lymphoblastic leukemia, due to receive a stem cell transplant.

The table lists this clonotype with many counts. The rearrangement joins TRBV10-3 to TRBJ2-3; the match to TRBD2 covers 12 bases. The V gene's germline CDR1 is ENHRY and CDR2 SYGVKD. The CDR3 covers 16 residues. V lost 0 bases and J lost 5; bases outside the gene matches: 3. CDR3 sequence (DNA): TGTGCCATCAGTGAGTCAGGACTAGCGGGACGAGATACGCAGTATTTT. Translated, it gives CAISESGLAGRDTQYF.

On this clonotype: Being one base from a much bigger clone, this may be a read error. V and J are TRBV5-1 and TRBJ2-3; D gene uncertain. V was shortened by 2 bases and J by 0 bases, with 10 bases between the two germline ends. Germline V gene sequence: CDR1 SGHRS, CDR2 YFSETQ. This CDR3 has 15 amino acids. This CDR3 is CASSFGPSSTDTQYF. CDR3 sequence (DNA): TGCGCCAGCAGCTTTGGTCCGAGTAGCACAGATACGCAGTATTTT. The complete variable domain, with remaining parts taken from reference TRBV5-1 and TRBJ2-3, reads KAGVTQTPRYLIKTRGQQVTLSCSPISGHRSVSWYQQTPGQGLQFLFEYFSETQRNKGNFPGRFSGRQFSNSRSEMNVSTLELGDSALYLCASSFGPSSTDTQYFGPGTRLTVL.

This clonotype was counted only a few times. The V and J genes are TRBV5-1 and TRBJ2-1; the match to TRBD2 covers 14 bases. CDR1 is SGHRS, CDR2 YFSETQ, per germline. The V segment lost 2 bases and the J segment 5 bases; nucleotides outside the gene matches: 6. The CDR3 loop spans 17 amino acids. CDR3 in DNA: TGCGCCAGCAGCTTTCCGGGACTAGCGGGAGCAAACAATGAGCAGTTCTTC. Residues: CASSFPGLAGANNEQFF.

This clonotype was counted at least ten times. The gene calls are TRBV27 and TRBJ2-1; 8 nucleotides match TRBD2. The CDR3 consists of 18 residues. Germline CDR1 is MNHEY and CDR2 is SMNVEV (reference sequence). V shed 5 bases and J 4 bases; nucleotides not matched to a gene: 16. The CDR3 DNA is TGTGCCAGCAGTCAAACGGGGGGACTAGAGGGCGAGTACAATGAGCAGTTCTTC. It codes for CASSQTGGLEGEYNEQFF.

Many counts were recorded for this clonotype. The chain links TRBV6-4 to TRBJ2-1, with D unclear. V lost 6 bases, J lost 8 bases, and 14 bases lay in between. Per the germline V gene, CDR1 is MRHNA and CDR2 is SNTAGT. CDR3 size: 13 residues. The chain's CDR3 is CASRETQWDEQFF. Here the CDR3 DNA reads TGTGCCAGCAGAGAGACCCAGTGGGATGAGCAGTTCTTC.

The sample holds a few counts of this clonotype. In DNA, the CDR3 is TGTGCCAGCAGCCAAGATTACGAGGGAGAGACCCAGTACTTC. As protein: CASSQDYEGETQYF. The rearrangement uses TRBV4-2 and TRBJ2-5; TRBD2 might be the D (5 bases). The germline V gene has CDR1 LGHNA and CDR2 YNFKEQ. V lost 0 bases, J lost 4 bases, and 9 bases lay in between. CDR3 length: 14 residues.

This clonotype was counted between two and nine times. The chain joins TRBV15 to TRBJ2-7; 9 positions agree with TRBD2. After removal of 0 bases from V and 3 bases from J, the junction contained 9 bases not matched to a gene. The CDR3 spans 17 residues. Germline values: CDR1 LNHNV, CDR2 YYDKDF (reference sequence). In DNA, the CDR3 is TGTGCCACCAGCAGAGATTTGGGCGGGAGGGCCTACTACGAGCAGTACTTC. Its translation is CATSRDLGGRAYYEQYF.

This clonotype was seen a few times. This sequence joins TRBV27 and TRBJ2-3; 11 bases match TRBD2. Trimming took 6 bases from V and 2 from J; bases not matched to a gene: 4. CDR1 is MNHEY, CDR2 SMNVEV, per germline (reference sequence). The CDR3 has 15 amino acids. The CDR3 here is CASRIAGGLTDTQYF. Here the CDR3 DNA reads TGTGCCAGCAGGATAGCGGGAGGGCTCACAGATACGCAGTATTTT.

This clonotype has only a few counts. V usage is TRBV7-2 and J usage is TRBJ2-7; D is possibly TRBD2 (6 bases). The CDR3 spans 16 residues. V gave up 8 bases and J gave up 3 bases, with 23 bases separating them. Germline CDR1 reads SGHTA; CDR2 reads FQGNSA. CDR3 protein: CASALSHGEVLYEQYF. CDR3 bases: TGTGCCAGCGCCCTGTCCCACGGGGAGGTCCTCTACGAGCAGTACTTC.

This clonotype was observed a handful of times. The V and J genes are TRBV5-1 and TRBJ2-2; 7 bases fit TRBD1. Germline CDR1 and CDR2: SGHRS and YFSETQ. V shed 2 bases and J 0 bases; nucleotides not matched to a gene: 1. CDR3 size: 15 residues. The CDR3 DNA sequence: TGCGCCAGCAGCTTTCAGGGGGCGAACACCGGGGAGCTGTTTTTT. Amino acids: CASSFQGANTGELFF. Looking up the rest from reference TRBV5-1 and TRBJ2-2 gives the full variable domain: KAGVTQTPRYLIKTRGQQVTLSCSPISGHRSVSWYQQTPGQGLQFLFEYFSETQRNKGNFPGRFSGRQFSNSRSEMNVSTLELGDSALYLCASSFQGANTGELFFGEGSRLTVL.